Listed below are T cell receptor beta chains from one sample, sequenced in a study of response to subunit inactivated influenza vaccine. TCRdb reanalysed the RT-PCR reads using MiXCR and keeps one entry per CDR3 protein. The sample has just under 550,000 distinct CDR3 sequences; around 25% are singletons. Another study also made use of these data, one on T cells expressing NK-cell markers.

Here the sequenced sample was CD4+ T cells sorted from PBMCs, taken approximately 12 days after vaccination. Every receptor here comes from a middle-aged man who received an inactivated influenza vaccine. CDR3s leave out the opening cysteine and the closing phenylalanine or tryptophan.

>TRBJ2-2|TRBV12-2
ASRPAKWGLAVLGELF
>TRBJ2-4|TRBV6-2/TRBV6-3
ASSYSSGGNIQY
>TRBJ2-1|TRBV4-2
ASSQVGAQDNEQF
>TRBJ1-1|TRBV10-3
AISEQELETF
>TRBJ1-5|TRBV12-3/TRBV12-4
ASSRQGVIRQPQH
>TRBJ2-3|TRBV10-2
ASSSSGKADTQY
>TRBJ2-7|TRBV6-4
ASRTSGSSYEQY
>TRBJ2-7|TRBV5-1
ASSPGGRRLEQY
>TRBJ2-5|TRBV29-1
SVVGAGETQY
>TRBJ2-1|TRBV20-1
SARDLSSGSYNEQF
>TRBJ2-1|TRBV20-1
SGVLAWGNEQF
>TRBJ2-2|TRBV7-2
ASSLLKGGGELF
>TRBJ2-5|TRBV7-7
ASSGSLRGGTQY
>TRBJ1-2|TRBV4-2
ASSQPQDFYGYT
>TRBJ1-3|TRBV7-6
ASSSRTGDITGNTIY
>TRBJ2-5|TRBV20-1
SAHGGLAGVETQY
>TRBJ1-1|TRBV5-5
ASSSVPGVNTEAF
>TRBJ1-1|TRBV20-1
SARETPGAF
>TRBJ2-3|TRBV21-1
ASSKALGSTDTQY
>TRBJ1-2|TRBV6-5
ASSYSRGGYT
>TRBJ2-1|TRBV5-1
ASSLSGKEYNEQF
>TRBJ2-3|TRBV7-9
ASSRTASSTDTQY
>TRBJ1-1|TRBV10-3
AISESIYLNTEAF
>TRBJ2-5|TRBV4-2
ASSQDPSGRSQETQY
>TRBJ2-5|TRBV20-1
SGPGQETQY
>TRBJ2-1|TRBV5-1
ASSPQAGLNNEQF
>TRBJ2-5|TRBV4-1
ASTRGRGGNQETQY
>TRBJ1-1|TRBV6-2/TRBV6-3
ASSFGQVMNTEAF
>TRBJ2-1|TRBV18
ASSLLQGPLGYNEQF
>TRBJ2-5|TRBV7-9
ASSLELAGAETQY
>TRBJ1-2|TRBV5-6
ASSTTGQSSNYGYT
>TRBJ2-5|TRBV29-1
SVEDRDRGGATQY
>TRBJ2-7|TRBV7-2
ASRVQWRDSYEQY
>TRBJ1-1|TRBV3-1
ASSQVLVNTEAF
>TRBJ2-1|TRBV30
ASKDSYNEQF
>TRBJ2-3|TRBV7-6
ASSLKVQGQSTDTQY
>TRBJ2-1|TRBV7-2
ASSLVAAGIHEQF
>TRBJ1-1|TRBV28
ASRKTVNTEAF
>TRBJ2-3|TRBV29-1
SVDWEGAYTDTQY
>TRBJ2-5|TRBV29-1
SVTRRRGETQY
>TRBJ1-2|TRBV20-1
SAKSTAYGYT
>TRBJ2-7|TRBV20-1
SAGQGSGEQY
>TRBJ2-1|TRBV20-1
SAFSGGTQQF
>TRBJ2-7|TRBV11-1
ASSLGPPGTSGRATYEQY
>TRBJ1-4|TRBV10-3
AISPGTGEGEKLF
>TRBJ2-7|TRBV28
ATEYREMGEQY
>TRBJ2-3|TRBV4-2
ASSQRWSHYTDTQY